The present T cell receptor beta chain was sequenced within a study of T-cell memory formation after mild COVID-19 (dated by TCRdb to about 2021). The study in broad terms: TCR sequence clusters from the two donors were largely donor specific. Two young, previously healthy adult volunteers made up the cohort, one male and one female. In two donors, T-cell clones that expanded and contracted after mild COVID-19 were followed by sequencing TCRalpha and TCRbeta repertoires longitudinally.

Sequencing took place on an Illumina NovaSeq 6000. cDNA libraries for TCRalpha and TCRbeta were prepared by 5'RACE using constant-segment primers, with sample barcodes and unique molecular identifiers added. RNA was extracted from every sample with Trizol reagent. Amplification of the libraries took two PCR steps, and the second step added a second sample barcode plus Illumina TruSeq adapters. Sequencing of libraries was performed on an Illumina NovaSeq with 2 x 150 bp paired-end reads. Per the authors' processing: The reads were demultiplexed and collapsed into UMI-guided consensus sequences using migec v1.2.7. Using mixcr v2.1.11, the UMI consensuses were aligned to TRA and TRB V and J templates and assembled into clonotypes. A clonotype was counted as expanded or contracted only when both edgeR and NoisET called the clonotype significant, with the noise models trained on biological replicates. edgeR calls used a false discovery rate-adjusted p below 0.01 and a log2 fold-change threshold of 1. PCA with hierarchical clustering of max-normalized trajectories of the 1000 most abundant clonotypes was used as exploratory dynamics analysis. Each responding clone was given a CD4 or CD8 phenotype based on the CD4+ and CD8+ repertoires, which had been sequenced separately. The public reads were quality trimmed at Q25 with fastp and then assembled into clones with MiXCR by TCRdb, keeping productive beta chains. A single entry per CDR3 protein holds the most common genes and DNA from its merged rows. None of the V and J calls come from the authors' own analysis; TCRdb made them. The sample includes hundreds of thousands of distinct CDR3 sequences, with roughly 15% observed a single time. About a fifth of the sample belongs to the ten largest clones.

Broad study findings and their caveats: The study included only a couple of mild cases, and larger cohorts that include severe cases with pre-infection samples were judged to be necessary. Contracting CD4+ clones were located mainly in the CM and EM memory subsets, whereas CD8+ clones were found to be enriched in EMRA. From day 15 to 85, contracting clones showed balanced CD4/CD8 phenotypes, whereas a second wave of clones that expanded from day 15 to 37 leaned towards CD4+. SARS-CoV-2 specificity was not confirmed for the second-wave clones peaking on day 37. Some responding clones were detected in pre-infection memory, which suggested that pre-existing cross-reactive memory T cells had joined the SARS-CoV-2 response.

About this clonotype itself: Its antigen target is currently unknown. At one boundary the junction diverges from the germline segment, which might be a read error.

The CDR3 runs 14 amino acids, cysteine and phenylalanine included. Just CDR3 DNA is preserved here, 42 bases in frame from base 1. The germline V gene (reference sequence) supplies CDR1 DFQATT and CDR2 SNEGSKA. Ficoll-Paque density gradient centrifugation was used to isolate PBMCs. This TCR came from a man between 18 and 35 years old who had mild COVID-19 (a few samples of this study predate the infection). The sample titles of this study are shuffled in the database, so cell type and time point are left out; the donor was told from shared clones. Rearrangement joined TRBV20-1 to TRBJ2-4; 7 middle bases align to TRBD2. The sequenced sample consisted of PBMCs or a T cell subset sorted from them (not recorded which). The CDR3 corresponds to CSARAGLVKNIQYF. The DNA reads as follows: TGCAGTGCCAGAGCGGGGTTAGTCAAAAACATTCAGTACTTC.